A selection of T cell receptor beta chains follows, all from one sample in a study of T-cell memory formation after mild COVID-19. From the 5' RACE reads, TCRdb called clonotypes with MiXCR, one entry per CDR3 protein. The sample carries 150,000 to 200,000 distinct CDR3 sequences, roughly 20% recorded once. Sequencing input: PBMCs or a T cell subset sorted from them (not recorded which). The receptors here all came from a man between 18 and 35 years old who had mild COVID-19 (a few samples of this study predate the infection). Cell type and time point are not known. CDR3s include the opening cysteine and the closing phenylalanine or tryptophan.

V gene	CDR3 protein
TRBV9	CASSVDGSSGRNEQFF
TRBV15	CATSRDSASGAYEQYF
TRBV7-9	CASSGFSGGSYNEQFF
TRBV7-3	CASSSGVGEAFF
TRBV6-2/TRBV6-3	CARAPFDRKGNEQFF
TRBV20-1	CSARERGREYQETQYF
TRBV12-3/TRBV12-4	CASSTGSDTQYF
TRBV20-1	CSALDSYEQYF
TRBV7-2	CASSLGDRVKGYTF
TRBV12-3/TRBV12-4	CASSHRSGPLTSYEQYF
TRBV9	CASSVGDQPQHF
TRBV6-2/TRBV6-3	CASRATGNYGYTF
TRBV28	CASSLAGENTGELFF
TRBV12-3/TRBV12-4	CASSFGSDRGNYEQYF
TRBV20-1	CSAPRLAGDSYEQYF
TRBV11-2	CASSQGQDYNEQFF
TRBV20-1	CSARSQGASNQPQHF
TRBV7-2	CASSFGREGYEQYF
TRBV29-1	CSVEPGEGTEAFF
TRBV21-1	CASSNHRYAVF
TRBV7-2	CASSFFGTQYF
TRBV7-2	CASSPDRGSYEQYF
TRBV6-2/TRBV6-3	CASSSSGGAVYEQYF
TRBV11-2	CASSFTGTVNTGELFF
TRBV18	CASSTRTGGLANEKLFF
TRBV5-1	CASSRYIGTGELFF
TRBV4-2	CASSQDLAGGPTGELFF
TRBV5-6	CASSFDRGVTNEKLFF
TRBV30	CAWARQDLNLDTQYF
TRBV27	CASSWSTGELFF
TRBV2	CASSPRQGTPLHF
TRBV7-2	CASSFIGRNTGELFF
TRBV7-9	CASSLARAGANEQFF